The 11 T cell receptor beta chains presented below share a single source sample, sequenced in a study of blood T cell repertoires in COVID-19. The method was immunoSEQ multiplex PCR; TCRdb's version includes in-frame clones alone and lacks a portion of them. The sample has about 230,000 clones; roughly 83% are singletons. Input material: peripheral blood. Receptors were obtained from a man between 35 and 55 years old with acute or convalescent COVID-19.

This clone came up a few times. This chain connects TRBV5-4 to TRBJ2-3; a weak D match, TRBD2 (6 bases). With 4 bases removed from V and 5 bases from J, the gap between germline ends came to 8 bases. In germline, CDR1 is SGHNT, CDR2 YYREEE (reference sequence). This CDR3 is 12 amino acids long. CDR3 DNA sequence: TGTGCCAGCAGCCCGCGGGGAGATACGCAGTATTTT. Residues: CASSPRGDTQYF. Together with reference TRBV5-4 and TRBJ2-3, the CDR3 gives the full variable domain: ETGVTQSPTHLIKTRGQQVTLRCSSQSGHNTVSWYQQALGQGPQFIFQYYREEENGRGNFPPRFSGLQFPNYSSELNVNALELDDSALYLCASSPRGDTQYFGPGTRLTVL.

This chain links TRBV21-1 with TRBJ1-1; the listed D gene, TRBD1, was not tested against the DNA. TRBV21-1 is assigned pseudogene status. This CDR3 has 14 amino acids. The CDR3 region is CASIAAGMCTEAFF. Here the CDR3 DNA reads TGTGCCAGCATTGCAGCAGGGATGTGCACTGAAGCTTTCTTT.

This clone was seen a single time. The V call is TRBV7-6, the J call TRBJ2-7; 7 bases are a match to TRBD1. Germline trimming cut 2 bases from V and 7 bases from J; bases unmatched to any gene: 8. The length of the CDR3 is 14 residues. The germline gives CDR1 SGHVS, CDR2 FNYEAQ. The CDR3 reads CASSLMDRSGEQYF. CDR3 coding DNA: TGTGCCAGCAGCTTAATGGACAGGTCCGGGGAGCAGTACTTC.

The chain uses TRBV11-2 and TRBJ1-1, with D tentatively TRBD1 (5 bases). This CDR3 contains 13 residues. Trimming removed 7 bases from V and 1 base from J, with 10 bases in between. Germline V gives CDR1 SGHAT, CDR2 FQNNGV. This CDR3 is CASKPGGNTEAFF. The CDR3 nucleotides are TGTGCCAGCAAGCCGGGGGGGAACACTGAAGCTTTCTTT.

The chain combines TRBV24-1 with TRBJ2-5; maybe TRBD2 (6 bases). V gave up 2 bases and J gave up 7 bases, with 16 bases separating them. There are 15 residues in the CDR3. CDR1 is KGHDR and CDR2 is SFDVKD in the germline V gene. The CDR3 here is CATSDSLGGGVTQYF. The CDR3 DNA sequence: TGTGCCACCAGTGATTCGTTGGGGGGTGGCGTGACCCAGTACTTC.

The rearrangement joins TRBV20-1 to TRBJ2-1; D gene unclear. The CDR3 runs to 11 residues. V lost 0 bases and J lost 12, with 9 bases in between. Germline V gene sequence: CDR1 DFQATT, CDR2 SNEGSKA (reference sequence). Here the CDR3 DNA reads TGCAGTGCTAGAGATCTTCTCCCGCAGTTCTTC. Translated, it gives CSARDLLPQFF.

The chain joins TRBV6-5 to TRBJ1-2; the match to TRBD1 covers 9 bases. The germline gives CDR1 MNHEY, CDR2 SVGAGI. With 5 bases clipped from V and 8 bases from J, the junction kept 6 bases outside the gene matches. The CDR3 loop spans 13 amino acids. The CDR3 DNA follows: TGTGCCAGCAGTCCAGGGACAGGGCTCGGCTACACCTTC. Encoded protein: CASSPGTGLGYTF.

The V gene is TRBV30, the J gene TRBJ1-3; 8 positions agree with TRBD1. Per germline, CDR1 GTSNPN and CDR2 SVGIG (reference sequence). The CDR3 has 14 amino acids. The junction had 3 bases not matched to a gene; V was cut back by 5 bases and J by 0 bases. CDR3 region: CAWSTGVSGNTIYF. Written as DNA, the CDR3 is TGTGCCTGGTCGACAGGGGTCTCTGGAAACACCATATATTTT.

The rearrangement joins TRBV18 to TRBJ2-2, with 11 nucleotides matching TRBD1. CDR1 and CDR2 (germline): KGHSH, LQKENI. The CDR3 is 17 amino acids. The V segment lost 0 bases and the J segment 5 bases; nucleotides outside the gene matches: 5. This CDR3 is CASSPPAGTGGTGELFF. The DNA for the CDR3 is TGTGCCAGCTCACCACCGGCTGGGACAGGGGGAACCGGGGAGCTGTTTTTT.

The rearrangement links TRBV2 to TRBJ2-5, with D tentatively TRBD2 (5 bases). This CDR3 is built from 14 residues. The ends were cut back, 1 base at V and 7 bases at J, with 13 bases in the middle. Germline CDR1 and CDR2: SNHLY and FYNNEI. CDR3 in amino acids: CASSEGTSPVTQYF. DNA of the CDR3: TGTGCCAGCAGTGAAGGGACTTCTCCCGTGACCCAGTACTTC.

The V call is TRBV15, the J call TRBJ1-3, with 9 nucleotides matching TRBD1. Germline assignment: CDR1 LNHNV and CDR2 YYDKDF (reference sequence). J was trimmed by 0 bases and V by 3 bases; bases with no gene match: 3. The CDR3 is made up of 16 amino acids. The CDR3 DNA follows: TGTGCCACCAGCAGGGACAGGGGCAACTCTGGAAACACCATATATTTT. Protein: CATSRDRGNSGNTIYF.